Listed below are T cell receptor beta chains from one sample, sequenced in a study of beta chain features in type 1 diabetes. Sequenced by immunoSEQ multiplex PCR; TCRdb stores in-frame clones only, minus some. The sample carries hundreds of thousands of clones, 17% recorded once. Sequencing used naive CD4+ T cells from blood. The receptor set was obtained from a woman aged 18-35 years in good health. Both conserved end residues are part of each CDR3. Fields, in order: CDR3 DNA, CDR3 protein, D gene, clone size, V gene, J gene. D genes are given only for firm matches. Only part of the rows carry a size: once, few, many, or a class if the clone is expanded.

TGTGCCCGCCGATCGGACTCCTGTCGGGCCCATTTT,CARRSDSCRAHF,NA,few,TRBV28,TRBJ1-5
TGTGCCAGCAGCCCAAACAGGGGGGATACGCAGTATTTT,CASSPNRGDTQYF,TRBD1,NA,TRBV13,TRBJ2-3
TGTGCCAGCAGCTTAATGACAGGGAATCAGCCCCAGCATTTT,CASSLMTGNQPQHF,TRBD1,NA,TRBV7-3,TRBJ1-5
TGCGCCAGCAGCTTGGATCCTAGCGGGCGAGCAGATACGCAGTATTTT,CASSLDPSGRADTQYF,TRBD2,few,TRBV5-1,TRBJ2-3
TGTGCCAGCAGAGAAGGGGGGTGGATGAACACTGAAGCTTTCTTT,CASREGGWMNTEAFF,NA,NA,TRBV7-9,TRBJ1-1
TGTGCCAGCAGTCCGGGACAGGGGACTGAAGCTTTCTTT,CASSPGQGTEAFF,TRBD1,NA,TRBV28,TRBJ1-1
TGCGCCAGCAGCTTGCGTCCGGGACAGATCTACAATGAGCAGTTCTTC,CASSLRPGQIYNEQFF,TRBD1,few,TRBV5-1,TRBJ2-1
TGCGCCAGCAGCCTGCGGCCTCTAGCCAATGAGCAGTTCTTC,CASSLRPLANEQFF,NA,few,TRBV5-1,TRBJ2-1
TGTGCCAGCAGGGACTATAACTATGGCTACACCTTC,CASRDYNYGYTF,NA,few,TRBV28,TRBJ1-2
TGTGCCAGCAGTTCGACAGGGTGGTCCGAGCAGTACTTC,CASSSTGWSEQYF,TRBD1,NA,TRBV28,TRBJ2-7
TGTGCCAGTAGACCACCGGGACAGGGTTCTCAGCCCCAGCATTTT,CASRPPGQGSQPQHF,TRBD1,few,TRBV19,TRBJ1-5
TGTGCCAGCAGCCAAGATTTCGGCGGGAGCCCCTACAATGAGCAGTTCTTC,CASSQDFGGSPYNEQFF,TRBD2,few,TRBV4-2,TRBJ2-1
TGCGCCAGCAGCCCCGAGGACAGTCTTAGCTCCTACGAGCAGTACTTC,CASSPEDSLSSYEQYF,NA,NA,TRBV5-1,TRBJ2-7
TGTGCCAGCAGCCAGCAGGGGGGTAATGAAAAACTGTTTTTT,CASSQQGGNEKLFF,TRBD1,NA,TRBV4-2,TRBJ1-4
TGTGCCAGCACGGCGGGACTAGCGGGATTGGATACGCAGTATTTT,CASTAGLAGLDTQYF,TRBD2,NA,TRBV6-5,TRBJ2-3
TGTGCCAGCTCACCACGAAGGGACTACAATGAGCAGTTCTTC,CASSPRRDYNEQFF,NA,NA,TRBV18,TRBJ2-1
TGTGCCAGCATCGGGGCAGATACGCAGTATTTT,CASIGADTQYF,NA,few,TRBV27,TRBJ2-3